These 11 T cell receptor beta chains were all obtained from the same sample, sequenced in a study of shared clonotypes between healthy human individuals. Naive CD8 isolation took CD45RO-negative cells positively selected for CCR7 and excluded terminally differentiated effector memory CD45RA+ cells. Sequencing was performed with immunoSEQ multiplex PCR; in TCRdb, only in-frame clones are kept and a portion is missing. The sample has 800,000 or so clones, roughly 96% seen once. Material for sequencing was naive CD8+ T cells sorted from blood. These receptors originate from a man aged 30 to 39 in good health.

The chain has TRBV5-1 and TRBJ2-1, with 10 bases fitting TRBD2. The CDR3 extends over 13 amino acids. V was pared by 6 bases and J by 9 bases, with 6 bases of the junction left unmatched. Germline V gene lookup returns CDR1 SGHRS and CDR2 YFSETQ. CDR3 DNA: TGCGCCAGCACTAGCGGGAGTCAGGTTGAGCAGTTCTTC. Amino acids: CASTSGSQVEQFF.

The chain couples TRBV2 to TRBJ2-1, with D possibly matching TRBD2 (5 bases). Trimming took off 2 bases at V and 5 bases at J, with 13 bases between the two ends. There are 15 residues in the CDR3. Germline assignment: CDR1 SNHLY and CDR2 FYNNEI. The CDR3 nucleotides read TGTGCCAGCAGTGAAAGGCCGGGGAGCAACAATGAGCAGTTCTTC. Its protein is CASSERPGSNNEQFF.

The chain combines TRBV7-2 with TRBJ2-7; D not resolved. The CDR3 is 13 amino acids. Trimming shortened V by 7 bases and J by 3 bases, and 13 bases separated the two germline ends. Germline loops: CDR1 SGHTA, CDR2 FQGNSA. The CDR3 bases are TGTGCCAGCATCCTAGTACCAGGCTACGAGCAGTACTTC. The encoded protein is CASILVPGYEQYF.

The chain employs TRBV9 and TRBJ2-1, with D perhaps TRBD1 (6 bases). V was trimmed by 3 bases and J by 5 bases, leaving 12 bases between them. The length of the CDR3 is 14 residues. Germline V gives CDR1 SGDLS, CDR2 YYNGEE. The CDR3, as DNA: TGTGCCAGCAGCGGATTACAGGGCCACAATGAGCAGTTCTTC. It specifies CASSGLQGHNEQFF.

J is TRBJ2-7 and V is TRBV6-1; 14 positions match TRBD2. The CDR3 is 16 residues long. CDR1 and CDR2 (germline): MNHNS, SASEGT. With V trimmed by 1 base and J by 5 bases, 4 bases remained unmatched. The CDR3 DNA reads as TGTGCCAGCAGTGAAGAGACTAGCGGGAGGGCAGACGAGCAGTACTTC. It translates to CASSEETSGRADEQYF.

The genes are TRBV9 and TRBJ2-2; D gene ambiguous. The V gene's germline CDR1 is SGDLS and CDR2 YYNGEE. V gave up 5 bases and J gave up 3 bases, with 8 bases separating them. CDR3 length equals 13 residues. The CDR3: CASRDRYTGELFF. The CDR3 region has the DNA TGTGCCAGCAGGGACCGATACACCGGGGAGCTGTTTTTT.

The CDR3 DNA reads TGTGCCAGCAGTTACTCGTCGGGACTTGAGCAGTACTTC. This gives the protein CASSYSSGLEQYF. The gene calls are TRBV6-5 and TRBJ2-7, with a possible D match to TRBD2 (6 bases). Germline V gives CDR1 MNHEY, CDR2 SVGAGI. The CDR3 is 13 residues long. The germline V and J ends were trimmed by 0 bases and 7 bases, with 10 bases remaining between them.

This rearrangement joins TRBV15 to TRBJ2-2; D is ambiguous. This CDR3 has 15 residues. Trimming took 0 bases from V and 3 from J, leaving 8 bases between them. Germline values: CDR1 LNHNV, CDR2 YYDKDF (reference sequence). DNA of the CDR3: TGTGCCACCAGCAGAGATGCTTTAGACACCGGGGAGCTGTTTTTT. It translates to CATSRDALDTGELFF.

The V call is TRBV28, the J call TRBJ1-5, with D unresolved. The germline gives CDR1 MDHEN, CDR2 SYDVKM. The CDR3 loop spans 13 amino acids. The V gene lost 7 bases and the J gene lost 0 bases, with 7 bases spanning the gap. The CDR3 DNA reads as TGTGCCAGCAATGGGGATAGCAATCAGCCCCAGCATTTT. This gives the protein CASNGDSNQPQHF.

The genes are TRBV7-9 and TRBJ1-1; D perhaps matches TRBD1 (6 bases). Germline V gene data show CDR1 as SEHNR and CDR2 as FQNEAQ (reference sequence). V lost 2 bases, J lost 1 base, and 14 bases lay in between. The CDR3 has 16 residues. The CDR3 sequence: CASSLSHRAGNTEAFF. For the CDR3, the DNA is TGTGCCAGCAGCTTATCCCACAGGGCTGGGAACACTGAAGCTTTCTTT.

The rearrangement links TRBV7-9 to TRBJ1-2; D is unresolved. CDR1 SEHNR and CDR2 FQNEAQ come from the germline V gene (reference sequence). CDR3 length: 12 amino acids. V lost 1 base to trimming and J lost 6 bases, with 6 bases between them. This CDR3 is CASSLGVDGYTF. The CDR3 DNA reads as TGTGCCAGCAGCTTAGGGGTAGATGGCTACACCTTC.